This is a list of T cell receptor beta chains from one sample in a study of T cells after yellow fever vaccination. TCRdb re-derived calls from the 5' RACE reads in MiXCR, one entry per CDR3 protein. Altogether about 74,000 distinct CDR3 sequences are present, approximately 7% being singletons, with the ten largest covering roughly 33%. Specimen: CD8+ T cells sorted from PBMCs, collected about 5 days after the first yellow fever vaccination. Receptors were obtained from a man between 18 and 35 years old who received the YFV17D yellow fever vaccine. The CDR3 runs from the conserved cysteine through the conserved F or W. D genes are given only for firm matches. The size field is filled for only some rows; it gives once, few, many or a size class.

CDR3 protein	CDR3 DNA	D gene	J gene	CDR3 length	V gene	clone size
CASSLVAGAHNEQFF	TGTGCCAGCAGCTTGGTGGCGGGGGCTCACAATGAGCAGTTCTTC	-	TRBJ2-1	15	TRBV5-4	few
CASSLVAGDYGYTF	TGTGCCAGCAGTTTAGTCGCAGGGGACTATGGCTACACCTTC	-	TRBJ1-2	14	TRBV27	many
CASSSFLEASNTQYF	TGTGCCAGCAGCTCTTTTCTGGAAGCCTCGAATACGCAGTATTTT	-	TRBJ2-3	15	TRBV11-2	-
CASSVWGTGETQYF	TGTGCCAGCAGCGTATGGGGGACAGGAGAGACCCAGTACTTC	TRBD1	TRBJ2-5	14	TRBV9	many
CAPTRGRAYEQYF	TGTGCCCCCACGCGGGGACGTGCCTACGAGCAGTACTTC	-	TRBJ2-7	13	TRBV21-1	few
CASELRWGGPTEQYF	TGTGCCAGCGAGTTAAGGTGGGGGGGACCTACTGAGCAGTACTTC	TRBD2	TRBJ2-7	15	TRBV2	few
CASSLWLAGAHNEQFF	TGCGCCAGCAGCTTGTGGCTAGCGGGGGCCCACAATGAGCAGTTCTTC	TRBD2	TRBJ2-1	16	TRBV5-1	many
CASSFGDYGYTF	TGTGCCAGCAGTTTTGGAGACTATGGCTACACCTTC	-	TRBJ1-2	12	TRBV6-2/TRBV6-3	few
CASSQGGSEPQHF	TGCGCCAGCAGCCAAGGTGGATCTGAGCCCCAGCATTTT	-	TRBJ1-5	13	TRBV4-1	few
CASSQDPQGGQPQHF	TGCGCCAGCAGCCAAGATCCCCAAGGAGGGCAGCCCCAGCATTTT	-	TRBJ1-5	15	TRBV4-3	many
CSVEDATGNYGYTF	TGCAGCGTTGAAGACGCGACAGGCAACTATGGCTACACCTTC	-	TRBJ1-2	14	TRBV29-1	-
CASSYFPGLAGLGGQETQYF	TGTGCCAGCAGTTACTTTCCGGGACTAGCGGGCCTGGGCGGCCAAGAGACCCAGTACTTC	TRBD2	TRBJ2-5	20	TRBV6-2/TRBV6-3	-
CAMGPPGQHNEQFF	TGTGCCATGGGCCCGCCGGGACAGCACAATGAGCAGTTCTTC	TRBD1	TRBJ2-1	14	TRBV5-6	few
CAISVWGTGELFF	TGTGCCATCAGCGTATGGGGGACCGGGGAGCTGTTTTTT	-	TRBJ2-2	13	TRBV10-3	-
CASSSRQGRETQYF	TGTGCCAGCAGCTCGCGACAGGGCAGGGAGACCCAGTACTTC	TRBD1	TRBJ2-5	14	TRBV7-9	-
CASSMLGTDTQYF	TGTGCCAGCAGCATGCTAGGCACAGATACGCAGTATTTT	-	TRBJ2-3	13	TRBV5-4	few
CASSPRGTGGTYEQYF	TGTGCCAGCTCACCCCGGGGGACAGGGGGAACCTACGAGCAGTACTTC	TRBD1	TRBJ2-7	16	TRBV18	few
CASSLRLRYNEQFF	TGTGCCAGCAGTTTAAGGCTGAGGTACAATGAGCAGTTCTTC	-	TRBJ2-1	14	TRBV28	-
CASSPPPTGNTEAFF	TGTGCCAGCAGCCCCCCCCCGACAGGGAACACTGAAGCTTTCTTT	-	TRBJ1-1	15	TRBV5-5	many
CASSSVRDSPYNEQFF	TGTGCCAGCAGCTCAGTACGGGACAGTCCCTACAATGAGCAGTTCTTC	TRBD1	TRBJ2-1	16	TRBV11-2	-
CASTFRNGAYEQYF	TGTGCCAGCACCTTCCGGAACGGGGCCTACGAGCAGTACTTC	-	TRBJ2-7	14	TRBV6-1	many
CASSLEDSYTEAFF	TGTGCCAGCAGCTTGGAAGACAGCTACACTGAAGCTTTCTTT	-	TRBJ1-1	14	TRBV5-6	many
CASSFIAEGSYNEQFF	TGTGCCAGCAGCTTTATCGCTGAGGGCTCCTACAATGAGCAGTTCTTC	-	TRBJ2-1	16	TRBV7-8	many
CATSRIGDTQYF	TGTGCCACCAGCAGAATAGGGGATACGCAGTATTTT	-	TRBJ2-3	12	TRBV15	many
CASSPVERLAGGLDSWQFF	TGTGCCAGCTCGCCCGTCGAGAGACTAGCGGGGGGACTCGACTCCTGGCAGTTCTTC	TRBD2	TRBJ2-1	19	TRBV11-2	-
CASSLGQATDTQYF	TGTGCCAGCAGTTTGGGACAGGCCACAGATACGCAGTATTTT	TRBD1	TRBJ2-3	14	TRBV6-2/TRBV6-3	-
CASSFSGSGGPIPSYEQYF	TGTGCCAGCAGCTTTTCAGGAAGCGGGGGGCCAATCCCCTCCTACGAGCAGTACTTC	TRBD2	TRBJ2-7	19	TRBV11-1	many
CATSDGTDEQYF	TGTGCCACCAGTGATGGGACAGATGAGCAGTACTTC	TRBD1	TRBJ2-7	12	TRBV24-1	many
CASSKAGGYNEQFF	TGCGCCAGCAGCAAAGCGGGGGGGTACAATGAGCAGTTCTTC	TRBD2	TRBJ2-1	14	TRBV4-1	many
CASTDHGGRVGNTIYF	TGCGCCAGCACGGATCACGGGGGGCGAGTAGGAAACACCATATATTTT	-	TRBJ1-3	16	TRBV5-1	few
CASSLVQIYNEQFF	TGTGCCAGCAGCTTAGTTCAGATCTACAATGAGCAGTTCTTC	-	TRBJ2-1	14	TRBV7-9	-
CATSDYAGGTGELFF	TGTGCCACCAGTGATTACGCGGGGGGGACCGGGGAGCTGTTTTTT	TRBD2	TRBJ2-2	15	TRBV24-1	few
CASSQGGHYGYTF	TGCGCCAGCAGCCAGGGGGGACACTATGGCTACACCTTC	-	TRBJ1-2	13	TRBV4-1	many
CASSVRDDEQYF	TGTGCCAGCAGCGTCCGAGACGACGAGCAGTACTTC	-	TRBJ2-7	12	TRBV7-2	few
CAWSAGLPVIYEQYF	TGTGCCTGGAGTGCTGGACTCCCAGTGATTTACGAGCAGTACTTC	-	TRBJ2-7	15	TRBV30	many
CASSPYPTDTQYF	TGTGCCAGTAGTCCCTACCCGACGGATACGCAGTATTTT	-	TRBJ2-3	13	TRBV19	-
CASSQGKGLADTQYF	TGCGCCAGCAGCCAAGGGAAGGGATTGGCAGATACGCAGTATTTT	-	TRBJ2-3	15	TRBV4-3	few
CSARDLLSSSYNEQFF	TGCAGTGCTAGAGATCTGCTCTCAAGCTCCTACAATGAGCAGTTCTTC	-	TRBJ2-1	16	TRBV20-1	-
CASSLVPAGGKDGELFF	TGTGCCAGCAGCTTAGTGCCAGCGGGGGGGAAGGACGGGGAGCTGTTTTTT	TRBD2	TRBJ2-2	17	TRBV7-2	many
CASSYLGGTYEQYF	TGTGCCAGCAGTTACCTCGGGGGGACATACGAGCAGTACTTC	-	TRBJ2-7	14	TRBV6-2/TRBV6-3	few
CSVERGSSGGPNNEQFF	TGCAGCGTCGAGAGGGGGAGTAGCGGGGGACCGAACAATGAGCAGTTCTTC	TRBD2	TRBJ2-1	17	TRBV29-1	many
CASSWTGAMNTEAFF	TGTGCCAGCAGCTGGACAGGGGCGATGAACACTGAAGCTTTCTTT	TRBD1	TRBJ1-1	15	TRBV7-9	few
CASSLGGNYGYTF	TGTGCCAGCAGCTTAGGGGGTAACTATGGCTACACCTTC	-	TRBJ1-2	13	TRBV7-9	many
CASSLAQNPLPMEQYF	TGCGCCAGCAGCTTGGCCCAGAACCCCCTCCCCATGGAGCAGTACTTC	-	TRBJ2-7	16	TRBV5-1	few
CASSLVTVDEQFF	TGTGCCAGCAGCTTAGTAACAGTGGATGAGCAGTTCTTC	-	TRBJ2-1	13	TRBV7-9	-
CASSFGRITHYNSPLHF	TGTGCCAGCAGCTTCGGGAGGATTACACACTATAATTCACCCCTCCACTTT	-	TRBJ1-6	17	TRBV5-6	few
CSVQDREHNEQFF	TGCAGCGTTCAGGACAGGGAACACAATGAGCAGTTCTTC	TRBD1	TRBJ2-1	13	TRBV29-1	many
CASSPQLAGAQETQYF	TGCGCCAGCAGCCCTCAACTAGCGGGGGCCCAAGAGACCCAGTACTTC	TRBD2	TRBJ2-5	16	TRBV4-3	few
CASSQGFMGGEETQYF	TGTGCCAGCAGCCAAGGATTTATGGGGGGCGAAGAGACCCAGTACTTC	-	TRBJ2-5	16	TRBV4-2	-
CASSPRRGPGELFF	TGTGCCAGTAGTCCAAGGAGGGGGCCCGGGGAGCTGTTTTTT	-	TRBJ2-2	14	TRBV19	few
CASSLIGGLTDEQFF	TGTGCCAGCAGCTTGATAGGGGGGCTCACCGATGAGCAGTTCTTC	-	TRBJ2-1	15	TRBV5-5	many
CATSDPVNGELFF	TGTGCCACCAGTGATCCGGTTAACGGGGAGCTGTTTTTT	-	TRBJ2-2	13	TRBV24-1	-
CSASRSEAFF	TGCAGTGCTAGTCGTTCTGAAGCTTTCTTT	-	TRBJ1-1	10	TRBV20-1	few
CASSFGQEYPQETQYF	TGCGCCAGCAGCTTTGGACAGGAATACCCCCAAGAGACCCAGTACTTC	TRBD1	TRBJ2-5	16	TRBV5-1	few
CATTDSSGGIRTPQYF	TGTGCCACTACGGACAGTTCGGGGGGGATACGCACACCGCAGTATTTT	TRBD2	TRBJ2-3	16	TRBV24-1	-
CSASPSAGYNSPLHF	TGCAGTGCTAGTCCCTCGGCAGGCTACAATTCACCCCTCCACTTT	-	TRBJ1-6	15	TRBV20-1	many
CASSRENHYGYTF	TGTGCCAGCAGCCGGGAAAACCACTATGGCTACACCTTC	-	TRBJ1-2	13	TRBV7-8	many